These 18 T cell receptor beta chains originate from one sample sequenced in a study of blood T cell repertoires in COVID-19. Method: immunoSEQ multiplex PCR; TCRdb's copy keeps in-frame clones and lacks some. The sample shows some 270,000 clones, 70% to 90% of them seen only once. The sequenced sample consisted of PBMCs or T cells enriched from blood (not recorded which). These receptors were taken from a woman between 25 and 40 years old who had recovered from COVID-19.

The gene calls are TRBV7-9 and TRBJ1-2; no firm D call. In germline, CDR1 is SEHNR, CDR2 FQNEAQ (reference sequence). The length of the CDR3 is 12 residues. The V gene lost 3 bases and the J gene lost 8 bases, with 10 bases spanning the gap. The CDR3, as DNA: TGTGCCAGCAGCTTGGGAGCGGAAGGCTACACCTTC. Translated, it gives CASSLGAEGYTF.

This CDR3 is CATSKLPGQGPWEQYF. CDR3 DNA sequence: TGTGCCACCAGCAAGCTGCCGGGACAGGGACCGTGGGAGCAGTACTTC. This rearrangement joins TRBV15 to TRBJ2-7; 9 nucleotides align to TRBD1. The CDR3 spans 16 residues. Germline CDR1 LNHNV, CDR2 YYDKDF (reference sequence). J lost 7 bases, V lost 4 bases, and 14 bases had no gene match. Together with reference TRBV15 and TRBJ2-7, the CDR3 gives the full variable domain: DAMVIQNPRYQVTQFGKPVTLSCSQTLNHNVMYWYQQKSSQAPKLLFHYYDKDFNNEADTPDNFQSRRPNTSFCFLDIRSPGLGDTAMYLCATSKLPGQGPWEQYFGPGTRLTVT.

CDR3 sequence: CVLTYGRGFDTQYF. The CDR3 region has the DNA TGTGTCTTAACTTATGGCAGGGGGTTCGATACGCAGTATTTT. V usage is TRBV28 and J usage is TRBJ2-3; 7 bases fit TRBD1. The V gene's germline CDR1 is MDHEN and CDR2 SYDVKM. The CDR3 is 14 amino acids.

This chain joins TRBV10-2 and TRBJ2-4; 10 positions agree with TRBD1. The germline CDR1 and CDR2 sequences are WSHSY and SAAADI. The CDR3 is 14 residues long. V shed 6 bases and J 9 bases; nucleotides not matched to a gene: 8. The CDR3 here is CASRGGQGKGIQYF. The CDR3 coding sequence is TGCGCCAGCAGGGGGGGACAGGGGAAAGGCATTCAGTACTTC.

This chain connects TRBV5-4 to TRBJ2-1; TRBD1 matches at 10 bases. Germline CDR1 and CDR2: SGHNT and YYREEE (reference sequence). The V gene end was trimmed by 0 bases and the J gene end by 12 bases; junction bases not matched to a gene: 9. The CDR3 spans 15 residues. CDR3: CASSLGGTGAQGQFF. The CDR3 DNA reads as TGTGCCAGCAGCTTGGGGGGGACAGGGGCCCAGGGGCAGTTCTTC.

The rearrangement uses TRBV5-1 and TRBJ2-7; no clear D. V lost 2 bases to trimming and J lost 1 base, with 7 bases between them. Germline values: CDR1 SGHRS, CDR2 YFSETQ. The CDR3 has 13 amino acids. The CDR3 DNA follows: TGCGCCAGCAGCTTAGCACCTTCCTACGAGCAGTACTTC. Translated, it gives CASSLAPSYEQYF.

The genes are TRBV28 and TRBJ1-2, with unresolved D. The CDR3 loop spans 14 amino acids. The V end was cut by 7 bases, the J end by 3 bases, with 15 bases between. The germline gives CDR1 MDHEN, CDR2 SYDVKM. The CDR3 DNA sequence: TGTGCCAGCATCCCCCTGGGGAGGCACTATGGCTACACCTTC. Protein: CASIPLGRHYGYTF.

In its sample, this clone was seen a few times. This chain uses TRBV29-1 with TRBJ1-2; no reliable D call. V lost 5 bases and J 8 bases, leaving 12 bases between the germline ends. The germline gives CDR1 SQVTM, CDR2 ANQGSEA. The CDR3 consists of 11 residues. CDR3 amino acids: CSVLRHVGYTF. The CDR3 DNA reads TGCAGCGTTCTGCGACATGTCGGCTACACCTTC.

The chain has TRBV15 and TRBJ2-2; 7 nucleotides match TRBD1. CDR1 and CDR2 (germline): LNHNV, YYDKDF (reference sequence). The CDR3 has 16 amino acids. V shed 0 bases, J shed 1 base, and the junction held 2 bases outside the gene matches. The CDR3 DNA reads TGTGCCACCAGCAGAGATCGACAGGGGAACACCGGGGAGCTGTTTTTT. It yields the protein CATSRDRQGNTGELFF.

The chain employs TRBV5-1 and TRBJ1-1; 9 nucleotides align to TRBD1. With 4 bases clipped from V and 0 bases from J, the junction kept 7 bases outside the gene matches. This CDR3 contains 16 residues. Per the germline V gene, CDR1 is SGHRS and CDR2 is YFSETQ. The CDR3 DNA is TGCGCCAGCAGCCAGGACAGGGGAGCCATGAACACTGAAGCTTTCTTT. Its translation: CASSQDRGAMNTEAFF.

As DNA, the CDR3 is TGTGCCAGCAGCCTTACGGGACTCCTTACCCCCGGGGAGCTGTTTTTT. Translating it yields CASSLTGLLTPGELFF. The rearrangement uses TRBV3-1 (or the pseudogene TRBV3-2) and TRBJ2-2, with D possibly matching TRBD2 (6 bases). There are 16 residues in the CDR3. The V gene lost 4 bases and the J gene lost 6 bases, with 18 bases spanning the gap. Per germline, CDR1 LGHDT and CDR2 YNNKEL (reference sequence).

The rearrangement uses TRBV6-5 and TRBJ1-5, with TRBD1 identical over 7 bases. The junction had 2 bases not matched to a gene; V was cut back by 0 bases and J by 6 bases. The CDR3 covers 14 residues. CDR1 and CDR2 from the germline V gene are MNHEY and SVGAGI. CDR3 protein: CASSYSTGTQPQHF. The CDR3 DNA sequence: TGTGCCAGCAGTTACTCGACAGGGACTCAGCCCCAGCATTTT.

This clone appeared a few times. The genes are TRBV7-9 and TRBJ1-6, with a possible D match to TRBD1 (5 bases). This CDR3 contains 16 residues. The ends were cut back, 0 bases at V and 9 bases at J, with 15 bases in the middle. Germline CDR1 SEHNR, CDR2 FQNEAQ (reference sequence). DNA for the CDR3: TGTGCCAGCAGCTTAGCGCGGTCTACAGGTAGTTCACCCCTCCACTTT. It encodes CASSLARSTGSSPLHF.

This clone showed up just once. The genes are TRBV5-6 and TRBJ2-1, with TRBD2 identical over 7 bases. With V trimmed by 4 bases and J by 7 bases, 11 bases remained unmatched. This CDR3 region has 15 residues. Germline-derived CDR1 and CDR2 are SGHDT and YYEEEE. CDR3 region: CASSPSGGDSNEQFF. The CDR3 DNA follows: TGTGCCAGCAGCCCGTCTGGGGGGGACTCGAATGAGCAGTTCTTC.

This clone was detected once. The chain's CDR3 is CAINSGAYEQYF. Here the CDR3 DNA reads TGTGCCATCAACTCGGGTGCCTACGAGCAGTACTTC. This chain connects TRBV10-3 to TRBJ2-7; D unclear. This CDR3 comprises 12 residues. Germline assignment: CDR1 ENHRY and CDR2 SYGVKD. V lost 7 bases, J lost 2 bases, and 9 bases lay in between.

The chain links TRBV5-1 to TRBJ2-7; D remains unclear. Per the germline V gene, CDR1 is SGHRS and CDR2 is YFSETQ. V lost 3 bases and J 6 bases, leaving 7 bases between the germline ends. CDR3 length: 11 amino acids. The CDR3 nucleotides are TGCGCCAGCAGCTCCCCGGGCGAGCAGTACTTC. Its translation: CASSSPGEQYF.

The CDR3 sequence is CASSFFIGSGSEVYNEQFF. The DNA of the CDR3 is TGTGCCAGCAGTTTCTTTATCGGGAGCGGGAGTGAGGTTTACAATGAGCAGTTCTTC. The J gene is TRBJ2-1, the V gene TRBV28, with 8 bases that match TRBD2. Germline V CDR1 and CDR2: MDHEN, SYDVKM. The CDR3 consists of 19 residues. The ends lost 3 bases at V and 4 bases at J; junction bases unmatched: 17. Drawing the rest from reference TRBV28 and TRBJ2-1, the complete variable domain is DVKVTQSSRYLVKRTGEKVFLECVQDMDHENMFWYRQDPGLGLRLIYFSYDVKMKEKGDIPEGYSVSREKKERFSLILESASTNQTSMYLCASSFFIGSGSEVYNEQFFGPGTRLTVL.

The J gene is TRBJ2-5, the V gene TRBV20-1; D unclear. The CDR3 is made up of 12 amino acids. V lost 3 bases and J lost 4, with 9 bases in between. Germline lookup yields CDR1 DFQATT and CDR2 SNEGSKA (reference sequence). In DNA, the CDR3 is TGCAGTGCTAGTTGGCAACGAGAGACCCAGTACTTC. It specifies CSASWQRETQYF.